This T cell receptor beta chain comes out of a study of blood T cell repertoires in COVID-19. On the study more broadly: The origin of the acute and convalescent COVID-19 samples was the United States, Italy and Spain. Sources were T cells, B-cell-depleted T cells, or PBMCs; the material itself was cDNA or gDNA.

Seattle enrolled patients during active infection and tracked them longitudinally. Using immunoSEQ multiplex PCR, the repertoire was profiled, and TCRdb retains in-frame clones only, with some absent. The data contain more than 350,000 clones, more than 80% of them singletons. The CDR3 extends over 19 amino acids. The ends lost 1 base at V and 0 bases at J; junction bases unmatched: 6. Germline lookup yields CDR1 SGHTA and CDR2 FQGNSA. Material: peripheral blood. This chain links TRBV7-2 with TRBJ2-4, with 13 bases lining up with TRBD2. This TCR was recovered from a woman aged 25-40 years with COVID-19, enrolled during active disease. CDR3 residues: CASSLVTSGRWIAKNIQYF. The DNA of the CDR3 is TGTGCCAGCAGCTTAGTGACTAGCGGGAGGTGGATAGCCAAAAACATTCAGTACTTC.